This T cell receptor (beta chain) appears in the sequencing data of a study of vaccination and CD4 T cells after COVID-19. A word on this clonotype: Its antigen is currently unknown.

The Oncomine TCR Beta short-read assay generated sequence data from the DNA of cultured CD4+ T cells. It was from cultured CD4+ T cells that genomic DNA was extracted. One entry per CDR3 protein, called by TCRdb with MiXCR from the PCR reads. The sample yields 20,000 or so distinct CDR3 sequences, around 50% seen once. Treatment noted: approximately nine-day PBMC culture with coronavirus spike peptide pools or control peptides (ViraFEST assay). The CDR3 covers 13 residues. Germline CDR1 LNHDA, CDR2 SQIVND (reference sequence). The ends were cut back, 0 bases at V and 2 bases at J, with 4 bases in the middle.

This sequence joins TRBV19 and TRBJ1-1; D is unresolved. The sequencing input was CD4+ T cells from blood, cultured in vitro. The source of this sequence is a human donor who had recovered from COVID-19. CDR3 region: CASSIEINTEAFF. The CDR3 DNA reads TGTGCCAGTAGTATAGAAATAAACACTGAAGCTTTCTTT.